The 10 T cell receptor beta chains listed next were all sequenced from one sample in a study of beta chain features in type 1 diabetes. Antigens of these TCRs are unknown. Study conclusions and caveats: TCRB CDR3 length was moderately but significantly reduced in all four CD4+ subsets of Type 1 diabetes patients.

Since all of the isolated RNA was reverse transcribed, expressed TCRB transcripts were what got sequenced. Only in-frame clones appear in the TCRdb table, and some are missing; sequencing was by immunoSEQ multiplex PCR. The sample holds around 53,000 clones, just under 65% seen once. The specimen was stem cell memory CD4+ T cells from blood. All receptors come from a woman in her thirties with type 1 diabetes.

The V call is TRBV18, the J call TRBJ1-1; tentatively, D is TRBD1 (6 bases). The CDR3 is 14 amino acids. Trimming pared 2 bases from V and 3 bases from J, leaving 10 bases between. The germline gives CDR1 KGHSH, CDR2 LQKENI. The CDR3: CASSPTGKDTEAFF. CDR3 nucleotides: TGTGCCAGCTCACCAACAGGGAAGGACACTGAAGCTTTCTTT.

This clone appeared a single time. The V call is TRBV5-1, the J call TRBJ2-7; 7 bases match TRBD1. CDR1 and CDR2 from the germline V gene are SGHRS and YFSETQ. V was pared by 4 bases and J by 6 bases, with 7 bases of the junction left unmatched. This CDR3 comprises 13 residues. CDR3 amino acids: CASSRATGVEQYF. As DNA, the CDR3 is TGCGCCAGCAGCCGGGCTACAGGGGTCGAGCAGTACTTC. Drawing the rest from reference TRBV5-1 and TRBJ2-7, the complete variable domain is KAGVTQTPRYLIKTRGQQVTLSCSPISGHRSVSWYQQTPGQGLQFLFEYFSETQRNKGNFPGRFSGRQFSNSRSEMNVSTLELGDSALYLCASSRATGVEQYFGPGTRLTVT.

In its sample, this clone was seen once. The rearrangement joins TRBV30 to TRBJ1-2; no reliable D call. CDR1 is GTSNPN, CDR2 SVGIG, per germline (reference sequence). Trimming took off 5 bases at V and 4 bases at J, with 11 bases between the two ends. The CDR3 runs 12 residues. CDR3 coding DNA: TGTGCCTGGGAGGCCTCCGCCTATGGCTACACCTTC. It yields the protein CAWEASAYGYTF.

V and J are TRBV11-2 and TRBJ1-1; D remains unclear. The CDR3 loop spans 13 amino acids. Germline V gene lookup returns CDR1 SGHAT and CDR2 FQNNGV. The ends were cut back, 8 bases at V and 5 bases at J, with 15 bases in the middle. CDR3 in DNA: TGTGCCAGCGGGCAATCGCTGCCGACTGAAGCTTTCTTT. It is translated as CASGQSLPTEAFF. Full variable domain (outside the CDR3, taken from reference TRBV11-2 and TRBJ1-1): EAGVAQSPRYKIIEKRQSVAFWCNPISGHATLYWYQQILGQGPKLLIQFQNNGVVDDSQLPKDRFSAERLKGVDSTLKIQPAKLEDSAVYLCASGQSLPTEAFFGQGTRLTVV.

This clone has just a few counts. The rearrangement links TRBV7-2 to TRBJ1-2, with D possibly matching TRBD1 (5 bases). Deletions cut 5 bases from V and 4 bases from J, with 8 bases between. Germline CDR1 is SGHTA and CDR2 is FQGNSA. This CDR3 comprises 12 residues. The CDR3 region has the DNA TGTGCCAGCAGCCAAACAGGCTATGGCTACACCTTC. Its translation is CASSQTGYGYTF. Full variable domain (rest looked up from reference TRBV7-2 and TRBJ1-2): GAGVSQSPSNKVTEKGKDVELRCDPISGHTALYWYRQSLGQGLEFLIYFQGNSAPDKSGLPSDRFSAERTGGSVSTLTIQRTQQEDSAVYLCASSQTGYGYTFGSGTRLTVV.

The CDR3 region has the DNA TGTGCCATCAGCGATTCGACAGGTACCTACGAGCAGTACTTC. Translation: CAISDSTGTYEQYF. The chain employs TRBV10-3 and TRBJ2-7; D may be TRBD1 (6 bases). The germline gives CDR1 ENHRY, CDR2 SYGVKD. The CDR3 has 14 amino acids. The germline V and J ends were trimmed by 6 bases and 2 bases, with 14 bases remaining between them.

The V gene is TRBV5-6, the J gene TRBJ1-2; a possible D gene is TRBD1 (6 bases). The V end lost 1 base, the J end lost 7 bases, and 14 bases lay between the germline ends. Germline loops: CDR1 SGHDT, CDR2 YYEEEE. CDR3 length: 14 residues. In DNA, the CDR3 is TGTGCCAGCAGCTTGCGGGAACAACAGGGTGGCTACACCTTC. The encoded protein is CASSLREQQGGYTF.

The chain uses TRBV2 and TRBJ2-4; D is possibly TRBD1 (6 bases). Trimming took 6 bases from V and 0 from J, leaving 18 bases between them. Germline assignment: CDR1 SNHLY and CDR2 FYNNEI. The CDR3 is 17 residues long. The CDR3 bases are TGTGCCAGCAGGGATATATGGACAGATCTAGCCAAAAACATTCAGTACTTC. Its protein is CASRDIWTDLAKNIQYF.

The rearrangement links TRBV25-1 to TRBJ2-2; possibly TRBD2 for D (6 bases). From germline, CDR1 is MGHDK and CDR2 SYGVNS. The CDR3 totals 16 residues. Trimming pared 6 bases from V and 0 bases from J, leaving 14 bases between. The CDR3 loop is CASRRPGLSNTGELFF. DNA of the CDR3: TGTGCCAGCAGGCGTCCGGGACTTTCGAACACCGGGGAGCTGTTTTTT.

The J gene is TRBJ2-7, the V gene TRBV5-1; D may be TRBD1 (5 bases). Germline CDR1 reads SGHRS; CDR2 reads YFSETQ. V was cut by 4 bases and J by 0 bases, with 11 bases left in between. The CDR3 length is 14 residues. CDR3 DNA: TGCGCCAGCAGCCTACAGGTTTCCTCCTACGAGCAGTACTTC. This codes for CASSLQVSSYEQYF.